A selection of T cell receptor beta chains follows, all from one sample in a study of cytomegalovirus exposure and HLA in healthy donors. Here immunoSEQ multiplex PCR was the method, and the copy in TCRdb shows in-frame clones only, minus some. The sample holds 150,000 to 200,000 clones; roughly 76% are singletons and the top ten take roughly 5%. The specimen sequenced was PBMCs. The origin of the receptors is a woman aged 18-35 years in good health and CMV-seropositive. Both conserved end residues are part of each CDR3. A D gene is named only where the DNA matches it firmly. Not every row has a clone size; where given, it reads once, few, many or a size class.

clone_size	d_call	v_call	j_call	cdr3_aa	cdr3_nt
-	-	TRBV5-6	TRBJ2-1	CASSETDRNEQFF	TGTGCCAGCAGCGAAACTGACAGGAATGAGCAGTTCTTC
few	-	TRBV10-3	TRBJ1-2	CAISESTANYGYTF	TGTGCCATCAGTGAGTCGACAGCTAACTATGGCTACACCTTC
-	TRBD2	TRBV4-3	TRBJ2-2	CASSLSGGYTGELFF	TGCGCCAGCAGCCTTAGCGGGGGGTACACCGGGGAGCTGTTTTTT
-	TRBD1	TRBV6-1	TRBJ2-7	CAGRRQGSYEQYF	TGTGCCGGCAGGAGACAGGGTTCGTACGAGCAGTACTTC
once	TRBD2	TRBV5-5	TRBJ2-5	CASSLGGGGETQYF	TGTGCCAGCAGCTTGGGTGGGGGAGGGGAGACCCAGTACTTC
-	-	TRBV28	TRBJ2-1	CASSSPSSGSYNEQFF	TGTGCCAGCAGTTCGCCGTCTTCGGGCTCCTACAATGAGCAGTTCTTC
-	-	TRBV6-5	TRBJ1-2	CASTIAPGSDGYTF	TGTGCCAGCACCATAGCCCCAGGTAGCGATGGCTACACCTTC
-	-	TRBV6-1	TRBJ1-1	CASSASRWVEAFF	TGTGCCAGCAGCGCCTCTAGATGGGTGGAGGCTTTCTTT
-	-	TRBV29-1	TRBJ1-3	CSVSDRLSGNTIYF	TGCAGCGTTTCTGACAGACTCTCTGGAAACACCATATATTTT
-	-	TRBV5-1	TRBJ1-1	CASSRLQGNTEAFF	TGCGCCAGCAGTCGTCTACAGGGGAACACTGAAGCTTTCTTT
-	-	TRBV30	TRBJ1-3	CAWTPGTGNTIYF	TGTGCCTGGACTCCCGGGACTGGAAACACCATATATTTT
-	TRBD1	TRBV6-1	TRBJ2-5	CASSARQGLGETQYF	TGTGCCAGCAGTGCGAGACAGGGGCTAGGAGAGACCCAGTACTTC
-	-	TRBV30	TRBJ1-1	CAWSLGAGAEAFF	TGTGCCTGGAGCTTGGGGGCAGGTGCTGAAGCTTTCTTT
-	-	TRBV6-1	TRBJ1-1	CASSEETGKGNTEAFF	TGTGCCAGCAGTGAAGAGACGGGGAAGGGGAACACTGAAGCTTTCTTT
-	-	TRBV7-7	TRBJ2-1	CASSLVPGSSYNEQFF	TGTGCCAGCAGCTTAGTTCCGGGTAGCTCCTACAATGAGCAGTTCTTC
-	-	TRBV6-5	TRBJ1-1	CASSYGATEAFF	TGTGCCAGCAGTTACGGGGCCACTGAAGCTTTCTTT
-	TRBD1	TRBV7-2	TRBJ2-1	CASSLETGGGYNEQFF	TGTGCCAGCAGCTTAGAAACAGGGGGTGGGTACAATGAGCAGTTCTTC
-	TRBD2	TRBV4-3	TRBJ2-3	CASSQGWLAGVPSTDTQYF	TGCGCCAGCAGCCAAGGGTGGCTAGCGGGGGTTCCCAGCACAGATACGCAGTATTTT
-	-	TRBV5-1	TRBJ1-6	CASSLGDTLNSPLHF	TGCGCCAGCAGCTTGGGGGACACCCTTAATTCACCCCTCCACTTT
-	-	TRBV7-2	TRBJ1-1	CASSLVSSGNTEAFF	TGTGCCAGCAGCTTAGTTTCCTCAGGGAACACTGAAGCTTTCTTT
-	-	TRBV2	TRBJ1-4	CASSDQVRWAGSRTNEKLFF	TGTGCCAGCAGTGATCAGGTTCGATGGGCAGGAAGTAGAACTAATGAAAAACTGTTTTTT
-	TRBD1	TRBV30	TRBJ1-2	CAWSRDRRGYTF	TGTGCCTGGAGTAGGGACAGGAGGGGCTACACCTTC
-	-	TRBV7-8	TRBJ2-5	CASSLGRGLGETQYF	TGTGCCAGCAGCTTAGGAAGGGGCCTGGGGGAGACCCAGTACTTC
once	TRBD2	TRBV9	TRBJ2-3	CASSPRGAGGGDTQYF	TGTGCCAGCAGCCCGAGAGGGGCGGGGGGGGGAGATACGCAGTATTTT
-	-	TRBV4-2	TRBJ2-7	CASSQGPLDLAYEQYF	TGTGCCAGCAGCCAAGGACCCCTAGACCTTGCCTACGAGCAGTACTTC
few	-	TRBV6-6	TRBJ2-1	CAIAYLNEQFF	TGTGCCATTGCCTACTTGAATGAGCAGTTCTTC
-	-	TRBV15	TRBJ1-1	CATSRDQGTEAFF	TGTGCCACCAGCAGAGATCAGGGCACTGAAGCTTTCTTT
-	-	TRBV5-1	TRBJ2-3	CASSLKPGPRVTDTQYF	TGCGCCAGCAGCTTAAAGCCGGGTCCCCGCGTCACAGATACGCAGTATTTT
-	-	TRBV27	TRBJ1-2	CAIRRGGALGYGYTF	TGTGCCATTCGCCGGGGGGGGGCACTCGGCTATGGCTACACCTTC
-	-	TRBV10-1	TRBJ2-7	CATGSKDSYEQYF	TGCGCCACCGGGAGCAAGGATTCCTACGAGCAGTACTTC
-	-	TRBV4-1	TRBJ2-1	CASSPWPNSYNEQFF	TGCGCCAGCAGCCCGTGGCCAAACTCCTACAATGAGCAGTTCTTC
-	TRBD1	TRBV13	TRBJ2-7	CASSTGQYEQYF	TGTGCCAGCAGCACGGGACAGTACGAGCAGTACTTC
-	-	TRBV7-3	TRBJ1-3	CASSADSWTGNTIYF	TGTGCCAGCAGCGCCGACTCTTGGACTGGAAACACCATATATTTT
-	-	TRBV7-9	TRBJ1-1	CASSLEVAEAFF	TGTGCCAGCAGCTTGGAGGTCGCTGAAGCTTTCTTT
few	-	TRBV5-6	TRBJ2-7	CASSPDSSSHEQYF	TGTGCCAGCAGTCCAGACTCAAGTAGTCACGAGCAGTACTTC
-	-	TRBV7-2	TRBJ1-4	CASSPEPSNEKLFF	TGTGCCAGCAGCCCCGAGCCTTCTAATGAAAAACTGTTTTTT
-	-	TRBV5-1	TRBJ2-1	CASADSHSYNEQFF	TGCGCCAGCGCTGACAGTCACTCCTACAATGAGCAGTTCTTC
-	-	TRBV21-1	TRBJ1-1	CASSKVEGMSTEAFF	TGTGCCAGCAGCAAAGTGGAGGGAATGAGCACTGAAGCTTTCTTT
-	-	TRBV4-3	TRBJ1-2	CASSQDHAGQGNYGYTF	TGCGCCAGCAGCCAAGATCACGCCGGGCAGGGAAACTATGGCTACACCTTC
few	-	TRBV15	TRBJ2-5	CATSGGGEQETQYF	TGTGCCACCAGCGGAGGGGGAGAACAAGAGACCCAGTACTTC
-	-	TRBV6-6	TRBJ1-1	CASSYQNTEAFF	TGTGCCAGCAGTTACCAAAACACTGAAGCTTTCTTT
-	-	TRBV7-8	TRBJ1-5	CASSPPLRTLGSQPQHF	TGTGCCAGCAGCCCCCCATTGCGTACGTTGGGGAGTCAGCCCCAGCATTTT
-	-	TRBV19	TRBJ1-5	CASSGLYQPQHF	TGTGCCAGTTCCGGTCTCTATCAGCCCCAGCATTTT
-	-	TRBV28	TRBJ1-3	CASSPTSRRVTGNTIYF	TGTGCCAGCAGTCCTACTAGCCGGAGGGTAACTGGAAACACCATATATTTT
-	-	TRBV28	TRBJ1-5	CASSLTQGSNQPQHF	TGTGCCAGCAGTCTAACACAGGGTAGCAATCAGCCCCAGCATTTT
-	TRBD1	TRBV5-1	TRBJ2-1	CASETGDDTYNEQFF	TGCGCCAGCGAGACAGGGGATGACACCTACAATGAGCAGTTCTTC
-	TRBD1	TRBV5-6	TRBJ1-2	CASGAGGAFFGGYTF	TGTGCCAGTGGAGCAGGGGGCGCCTTTTTTGGTGGCTACACCTTC
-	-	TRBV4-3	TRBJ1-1	CASSLQPWRTEAFF	TGCGCCAGCAGCCTCCAACCCTGGCGGACTGAAGCTTTCTTT
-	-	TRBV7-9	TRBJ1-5	CASSLATGQLSNQPQHF	TGTGCCAGCAGCTTAGCTACCGGACAGTTGAGCAATCAGCCCCAGCATTTT
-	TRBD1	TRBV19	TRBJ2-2	CASSADRAYGELFF	TGTGCCAGTAGTGCAGACAGGGCTTACGGGGAGCTGTTTTTT
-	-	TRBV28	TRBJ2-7	CASSYQVGQYF	TGTGCCAGCAGTTATCAAGTCGGGCAGTACTTC
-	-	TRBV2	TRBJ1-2	CASSVVSQGGYTF	TGTGCCAGCAGTGTGGTCAGCCAGGGTGGCTACACCTTC
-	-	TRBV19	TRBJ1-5	CASSIDRGGSGQPQHF	TGTGCCAGTAGTATAGACAGGGGTGGGTCTGGCCAGCCCCAGCATTTT
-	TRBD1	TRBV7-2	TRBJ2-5	CASSRDTGVETQYF	TGTGCCAGCAGCAGAGACACAGGGGTTGAGACCCAGTACTTC
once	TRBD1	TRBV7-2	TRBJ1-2	CASSLATGNYGYTF	TGTGCCAGCAGCTTAGCGACAGGGAACTATGGCTACACCTTC
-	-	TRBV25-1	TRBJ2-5	CASKQESQETQYF	TGTGCCAGCAAACAGGAAAGCCAAGAGACCCAGTACTTC
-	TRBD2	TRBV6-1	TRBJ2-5	CASSERLAGAMTQYF	TGTGCCAGCAGTGAACGGCTAGCGGGGGCCATGACCCAGTACTTC